This record covers a single T cell receptor (beta chain). Its antigen is unknown. This sample is drawn from a study of CD8+ T cells in alopecia areata. Study-level points and caveats: Mouse data revealed clearer TCR sharing than patient data did, a gap possibly tied to HLA. Scalp data also include sequences from resident alphabeta T cells of normal skin.

The CDR3 has 16 residues. Trimming left V 0 bases short and J 0 bases short, with 12 bases between. Germline CDR1 reads GTSNPN; CDR2 reads SVGIG (reference sequence). As the sequencing template, cDNA was produced by extracting RNA and reverse transcribing it. Sequencing used immunoSEQ multiplex PCR; TCRdb keeps in-frame clones, though not all of them. The profile shows about 180,000 clones, 50% to 60% of them singletons. Punch biopsies of lesional scalp, plus peripheral blood, were taken from alopecia areata patients. V usage is TRBV30 and J usage is TRBJ1-5; TRBD1 is a possible D gene (5 bases). This TCR was recovered from a human donor with alopecia areata. This specimen consisted of CD4+ T cells sorted from blood, obtained at week 0. DNA for the CDR3: TGTGCCTGGAGTGTAGGACACGGAAATAGCAATCAGCCCCAGCATTTT. Translation: CAWSVGHGNSNQPQHF. The variable domain in full, completed from reference TRBV30 and TRBJ1-5, reads SQTIHQWPATLVQPVGSPLSLECTVEGTSNPNLYWYRQAAGRGLQLLFYSVGIGQISSEVPQNLSASRPQDRQFILSSKKLLLSDSGFYLCAWSVGHGNSNQPQHFGDGTRLSIL.